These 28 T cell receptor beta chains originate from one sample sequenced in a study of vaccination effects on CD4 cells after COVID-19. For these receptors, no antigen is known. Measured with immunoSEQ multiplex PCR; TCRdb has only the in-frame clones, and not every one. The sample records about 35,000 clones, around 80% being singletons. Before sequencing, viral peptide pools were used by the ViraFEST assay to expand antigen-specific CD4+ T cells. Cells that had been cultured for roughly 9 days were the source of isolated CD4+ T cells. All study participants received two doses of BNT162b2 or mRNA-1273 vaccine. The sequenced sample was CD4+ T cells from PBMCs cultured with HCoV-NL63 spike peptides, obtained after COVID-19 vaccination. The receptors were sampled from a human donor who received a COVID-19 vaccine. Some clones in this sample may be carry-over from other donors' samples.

CDR3 sequence reads: CASSTRQGNTGELFF. CDR3 nucleotides: TGTGCCAGTAGTACCCGACAGGGAAACACCGGGGAGCTGTTTTTT. The genes are TRBV19 and TRBJ2-2; TRBD1 aligns across 7 bases. V trimming: 4 bases; J trimming: 2 bases; junction bases outside the gene matches: 4. This CDR3 has 15 amino acids. In germline, CDR1 is LNHDA, CDR2 SQIVND (reference sequence).

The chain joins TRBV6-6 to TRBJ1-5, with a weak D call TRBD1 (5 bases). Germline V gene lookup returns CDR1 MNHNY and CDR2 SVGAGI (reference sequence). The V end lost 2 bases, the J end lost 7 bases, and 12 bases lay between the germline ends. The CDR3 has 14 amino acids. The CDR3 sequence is CASSYGGEQQPQHF. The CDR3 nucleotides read TGTGCCAGCAGTTACGGGGGGGAGCAGCAGCCCCAGCATTTT.

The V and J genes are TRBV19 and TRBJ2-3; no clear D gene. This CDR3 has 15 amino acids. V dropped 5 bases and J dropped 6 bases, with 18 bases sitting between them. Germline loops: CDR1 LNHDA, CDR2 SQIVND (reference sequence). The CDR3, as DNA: TGTGCCAGTAGTGACACGCCTAGTCTTTCCGATACGCAGTATTTT. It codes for CASSDTPSLSDTQYF.

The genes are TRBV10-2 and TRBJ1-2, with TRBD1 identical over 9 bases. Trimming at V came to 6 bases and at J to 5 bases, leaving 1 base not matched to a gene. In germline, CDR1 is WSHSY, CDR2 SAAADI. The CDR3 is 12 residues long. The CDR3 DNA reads TGCGCCAGCAGGGACAGGGGATATGGCTACACCTTC. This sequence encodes CASRDRGYGYTF.

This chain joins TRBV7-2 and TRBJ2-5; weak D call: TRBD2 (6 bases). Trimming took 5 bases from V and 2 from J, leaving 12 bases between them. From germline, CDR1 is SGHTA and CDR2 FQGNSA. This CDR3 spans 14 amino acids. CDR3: CASSRGGSQETQYF. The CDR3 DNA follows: TGTGCCAGCAGCCGGGGAGGATCACAAGAGACCCAGTACTTC.

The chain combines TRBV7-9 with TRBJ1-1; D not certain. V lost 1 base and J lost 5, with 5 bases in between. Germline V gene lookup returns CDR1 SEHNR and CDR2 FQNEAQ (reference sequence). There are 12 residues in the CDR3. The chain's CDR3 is CASSLVETEAFF. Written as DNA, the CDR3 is TGTGCCAGCAGCTTAGTGGAAACTGAAGCTTTCTTT. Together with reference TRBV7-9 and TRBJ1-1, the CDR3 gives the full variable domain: DTGVSQNPRHKITKRGQNVTFRCDPISEHNRLYWYRQTLGQGPEFLTYFQNEAQLEKSRLLSDRFSAERPKGSFSTLEIQRTEQGDSAMYLCASSLVETEAFFGQGTRLTVV.

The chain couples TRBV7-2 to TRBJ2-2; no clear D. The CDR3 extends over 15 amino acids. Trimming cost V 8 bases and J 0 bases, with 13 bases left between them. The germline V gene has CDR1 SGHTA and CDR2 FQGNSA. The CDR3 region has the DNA TGTGCCAGCCCGTCGACGAATACGAACACCGGGGAGCTGTTTTTT. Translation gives CASPSTNTNTGELFF.

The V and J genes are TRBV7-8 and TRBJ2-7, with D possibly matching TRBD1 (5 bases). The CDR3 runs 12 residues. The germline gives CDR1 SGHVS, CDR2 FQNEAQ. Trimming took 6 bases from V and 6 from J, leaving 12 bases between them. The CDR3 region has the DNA TGTGCCAGCAGTTCGTGGGGCGGCGAGCAGTACGTC. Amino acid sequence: CASSSWGGEQYV.

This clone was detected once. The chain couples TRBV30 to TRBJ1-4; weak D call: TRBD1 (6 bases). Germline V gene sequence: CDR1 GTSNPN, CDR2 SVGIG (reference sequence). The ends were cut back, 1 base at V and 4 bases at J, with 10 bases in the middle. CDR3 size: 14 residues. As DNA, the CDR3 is TGTGCCTGGAGTGCCCCAGGGGTTAATGAAAAACTGTTTTTT. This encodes CAWSAPGVNEKLFF.

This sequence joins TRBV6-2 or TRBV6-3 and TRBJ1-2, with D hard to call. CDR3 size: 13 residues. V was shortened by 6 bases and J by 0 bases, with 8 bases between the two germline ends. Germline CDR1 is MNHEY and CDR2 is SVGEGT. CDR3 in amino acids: CASSRDSNYGYTF. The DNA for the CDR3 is TGTGCCAGCAGCCGAGATTCTAACTATGGCTACACCTTC.

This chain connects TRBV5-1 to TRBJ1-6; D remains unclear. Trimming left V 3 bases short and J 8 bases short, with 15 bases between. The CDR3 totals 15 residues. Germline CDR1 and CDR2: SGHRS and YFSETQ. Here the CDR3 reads CASSSRAKIDSPLHF. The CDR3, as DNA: TGCGCCAGCAGCTCACGGGCTAAAATTGATTCACCCCTCCACTTT.

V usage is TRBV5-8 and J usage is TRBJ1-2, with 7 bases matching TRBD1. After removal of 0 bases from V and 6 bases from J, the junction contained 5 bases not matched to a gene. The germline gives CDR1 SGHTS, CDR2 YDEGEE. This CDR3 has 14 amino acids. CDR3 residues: CASSLGGGANGYTF. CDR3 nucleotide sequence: TGTGCCAGCAGCTTGGGAGGGGGCGCAAATGGCTACACCTTC. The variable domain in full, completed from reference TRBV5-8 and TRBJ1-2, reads EAGVTQSPTHLIKTRGQQATLRCSPISGHTSVYWYQQALGLGLQFLLWYDEGEERNRGNFPPRFSGRQFPNYSSELNVNALELEDSALYLCASSLGGGANGYTFGSGTRLTVV.

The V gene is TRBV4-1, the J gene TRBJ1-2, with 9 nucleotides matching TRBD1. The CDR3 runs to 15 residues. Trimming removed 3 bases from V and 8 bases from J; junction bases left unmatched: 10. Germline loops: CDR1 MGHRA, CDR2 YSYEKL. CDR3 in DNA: TGCGCCAGCAGCCACCCGGACAGGGGAGGGGTCGGCTACACCTTC. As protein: CASSHPDRGGVGYTF.

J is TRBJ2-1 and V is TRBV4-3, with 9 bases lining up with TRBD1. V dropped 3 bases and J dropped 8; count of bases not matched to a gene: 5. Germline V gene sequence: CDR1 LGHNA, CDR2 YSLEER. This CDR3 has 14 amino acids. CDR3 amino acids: CASSQGGQGYEQFF. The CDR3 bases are TGCGCCAGCAGCCAGGGGGGACAGGGCTATGAGCAGTTCTTC.

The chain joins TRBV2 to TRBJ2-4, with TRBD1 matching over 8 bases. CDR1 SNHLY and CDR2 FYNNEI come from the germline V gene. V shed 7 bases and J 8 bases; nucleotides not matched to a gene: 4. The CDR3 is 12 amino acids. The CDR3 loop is CASKDRGHIQYF. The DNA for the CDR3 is TGTGCCAGCAAAGACAGGGGACACATTCAGTACTTC. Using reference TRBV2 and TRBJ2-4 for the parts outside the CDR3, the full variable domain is EPEVTQTPSHQVTQMGQEVILRCVPISNHLYFYWYRQILGQKVEFLVSFYNNEISEKSEIFDDQFSVERPDGSNFTLKIRSTKLEDSAMYFCASKDRGHIQYFGAGTRLSVL.

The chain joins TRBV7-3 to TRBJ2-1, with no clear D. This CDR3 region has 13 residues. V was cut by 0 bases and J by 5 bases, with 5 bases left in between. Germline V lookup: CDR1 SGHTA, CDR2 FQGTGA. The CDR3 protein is CASSLTSHNEQFF. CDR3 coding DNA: TGTGCCAGCAGCTTAACGAGCCACAATGAGCAGTTCTTC.

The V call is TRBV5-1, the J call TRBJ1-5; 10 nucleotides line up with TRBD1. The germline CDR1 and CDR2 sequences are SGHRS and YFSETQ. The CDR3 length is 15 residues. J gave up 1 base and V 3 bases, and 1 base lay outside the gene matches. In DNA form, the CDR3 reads TGCGCCAGCAGCTGGACAGGGGGGAGCAATCAGCCCCAGCATTTT. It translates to CASSWTGGSNQPQHF.

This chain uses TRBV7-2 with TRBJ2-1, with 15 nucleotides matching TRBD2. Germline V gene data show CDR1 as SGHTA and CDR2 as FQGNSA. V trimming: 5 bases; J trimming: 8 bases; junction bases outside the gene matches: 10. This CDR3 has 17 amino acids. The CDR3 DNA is TGTGCCAGCAGCCCTCCGGGACTAGCGGGGGGCTTAGATGAGCAGTTCTTC. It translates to CASSPPGLAGGLDEQFF. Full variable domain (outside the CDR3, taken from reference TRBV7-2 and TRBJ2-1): GAGVSQSPSNKVTEKGKDVELRCDPISGHTALYWYRQSLGQGLEFLIYFQGNSAPDKSGLPSDRFSAERTGGSVSTLTIQRTQQEDSAVYLCASSPPGLAGGLDEQFFGPGTRLTVL.

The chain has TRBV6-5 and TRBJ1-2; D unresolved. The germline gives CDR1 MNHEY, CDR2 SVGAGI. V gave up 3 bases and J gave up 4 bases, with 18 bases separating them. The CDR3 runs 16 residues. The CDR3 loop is CASSYSQAAGRYGYTF. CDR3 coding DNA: TGTGCCAGCAGTTATTCTCAGGCGGCAGGACGCTATGGCTACACCTTC.

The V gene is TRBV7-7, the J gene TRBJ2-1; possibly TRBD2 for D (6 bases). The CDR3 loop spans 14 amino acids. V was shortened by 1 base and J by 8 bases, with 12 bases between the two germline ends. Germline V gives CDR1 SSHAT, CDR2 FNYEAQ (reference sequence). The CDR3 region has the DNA TGTGCCAGCAGCTTAGGACTAGGGGTTGATGAGCAGTTCTTC. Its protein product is CASSLGLGVDEQFF. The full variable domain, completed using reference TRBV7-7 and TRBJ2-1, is GAGVSQSPRYKVTKRGQDVTLRCDPISSHATLYWYQQALGQGPEFLTYFNYEAQPDKSGLPSDRFSAERPEGSISTLTIQRTEQRDSAMYRCASSLGLGVDEQFFGPGTRLTVL.

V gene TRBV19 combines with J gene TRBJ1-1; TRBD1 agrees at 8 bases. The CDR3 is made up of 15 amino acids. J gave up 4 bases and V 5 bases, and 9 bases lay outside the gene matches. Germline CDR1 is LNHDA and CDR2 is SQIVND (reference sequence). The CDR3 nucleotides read TGTGCCAGTAGTGCCCCCAGGGGGCTGGTCACTGAAGCTTTCTTT. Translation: CASSAPRGLVTEAFF.

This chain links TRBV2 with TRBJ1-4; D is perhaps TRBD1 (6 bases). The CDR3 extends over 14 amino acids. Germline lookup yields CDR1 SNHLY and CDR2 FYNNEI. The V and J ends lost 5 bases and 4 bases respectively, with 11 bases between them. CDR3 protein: CASSRQDVNEKLFF. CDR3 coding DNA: TGTGCCAGCAGTCGACAGGACGTTAATGAAAAACTGTTTTTT.

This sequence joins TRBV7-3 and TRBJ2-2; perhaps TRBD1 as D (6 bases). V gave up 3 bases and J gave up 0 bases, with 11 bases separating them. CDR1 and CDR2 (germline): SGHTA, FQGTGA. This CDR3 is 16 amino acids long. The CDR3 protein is CASSFGQKSNTGELFF. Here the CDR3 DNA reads TGTGCCAGCAGCTTCGGACAGAAGTCGAACACCGGGGAGCTGTTTTTT.

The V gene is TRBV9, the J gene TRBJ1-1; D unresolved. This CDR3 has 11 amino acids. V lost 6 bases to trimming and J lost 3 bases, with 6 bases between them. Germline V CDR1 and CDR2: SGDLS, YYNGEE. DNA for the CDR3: TGTGCCAGCACACCATACACTGAAGCTTTCTTT. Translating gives CASTPYTEAFF.

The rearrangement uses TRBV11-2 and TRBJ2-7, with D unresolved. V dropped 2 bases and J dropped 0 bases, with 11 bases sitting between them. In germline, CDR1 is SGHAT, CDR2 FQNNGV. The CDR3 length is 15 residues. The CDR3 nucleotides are TGTGCCAGCAGCTTAACAACCGCGAGCTCCTACGAGCAGTACGTC. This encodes CASSLTTASSYEQYV.

DNA for the CDR3: TGTGCCAGCAGCCTAGTTCTGGAGACCCAGTACTTC. Its protein product is CASSLVLETQYF. This sequence joins TRBV3-1 (or the pseudogene TRBV3-2) and TRBJ2-5; D is ambiguous. This CDR3 has 12 amino acids. Between the trimmed V and J ends, which lost 4 bases and 5 bases, there was a span of 8 bases. Per germline, CDR1 LGHDT and CDR2 YNNKEL (reference sequence).

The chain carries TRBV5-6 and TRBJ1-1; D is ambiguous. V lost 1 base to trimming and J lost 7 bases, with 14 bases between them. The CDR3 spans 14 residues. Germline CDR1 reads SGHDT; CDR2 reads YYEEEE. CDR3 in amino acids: CASSLYQGASEAFF. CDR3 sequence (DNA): TGTGCCAGCAGCTTGTACCAAGGTGCGAGTGAAGCTTTCTTT.

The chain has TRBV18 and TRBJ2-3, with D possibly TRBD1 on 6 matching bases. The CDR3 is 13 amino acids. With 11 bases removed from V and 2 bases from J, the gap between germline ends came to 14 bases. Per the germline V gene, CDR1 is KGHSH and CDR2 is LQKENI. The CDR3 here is CAGAQGLTDTQYF. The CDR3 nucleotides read TGTGCCGGGGCACAGGGTCTCACAGATACGCAGTATTTT.